This is a list of T cell receptor beta chains from one sample in a study of cytomegalovirus exposure and HLA in healthy donors. Assay used: immunoSEQ multiplex PCR; TCRdb lists only in-frame clones, some missing. The sample yields 140,000 to 150,000 clones, 60% to 85% seen once. Sequencing used PBMCs. These receptors originate from a man aged 25 to 40 in good health and CMV-seronegative. CDR3s include the opening cysteine and the closing phenylalanine or tryptophan. Expanded clones are given a class, and other clones once, few, many or no size at all.

J gene	V gene	clone size	CDR3 protein
TRBJ1-5	TRBV6-1	.	CASSEARQGRRHF
TRBJ1-3	TRBV28	few	CASSSGQVGNTIYF
TRBJ1-2	TRBV5-6	.	CASSVGGQGPRYGYTF
TRBJ1-2	TRBV29-1	.	CSVSGTGGTNYGYTF
TRBJ2-5	TRBV5-6	.	CASSFKSGRRQATQYF
TRBJ1-2	TRBV6-1	.	CATLTGNLAYTF
TRBJ2-7	TRBV21-1	.	CASSKRQAYSYEQYF
TRBJ2-1	TRBV2	.	CASKGLGSSYNEQFF
TRBJ2-2	TRBV15	.	CATSRDEAGELFF
TRBJ1-3	TRBV6-1	few	CASSDRGEFIRSGNTIYF
TRBJ1-5	TRBV30	.	CAWSFGTGKSSNQPQHF
TRBJ1-6	TRBV7-2	.	CASSPGVLDSPLHF
TRBJ2-7	TRBV11-2	few	CASSSDRGYREQYF
TRBJ2-7	TRBV15	.	CATSREGASSYEQYF
TRBJ1-6	TRBV15	.	CATSREARGDSPLHF
TRBJ2-3	TRBV2	.	CASSNTGHTDTQYF
TRBJ2-1	TRBV6-1	.	CAGTSSGYNEQFF
TRBJ2-7	TRBV19	.	CASSPGLAGSDYEQYF
TRBJ2-1	TRBV11-3	.	CASSLGPGGAGNEQFF
TRBJ2-5	TRBV27	.	CASSLTGEETQYF
TRBJ2-1	TRBV7-9	.	CASSLGGLPYNEQFF
TRBJ2-1	TRBV5-1	.	CASSLAQGSSYNEQFF
TRBJ1-1	TRBV15	.	CATSRDRPGASTEAFF
TRBJ1-2	TRBV29-1	.	CSVGGGGTYGYTF
TRBJ1-1	TRBV18	few	CASSPERMGGGTEAFF
TRBJ2-7	TRBV11-2	.	CASSLELGYEQYF
TRBJ2-2	TRBV5-1	.	CASSREPGQVSGELFF
TRBJ1-1	TRBV5-1	once	CASKRGQQFEAFF
TRBJ1-2	TRBV7-8	.	CASSAGMVRYGYTF
TRBJ2-4	TRBV5-4	.	CASSLTGDDKNIQYF
TRBJ2-5	TRBV19	few	CASSIAGQETQYF
TRBJ1-4	TRBV28	.	CASSLGTLGGEKLFF
TRBJ2-7	TRBV21-1	few	CASSKGAWGTGFYEQYF
TRBJ2-2	TRBV7-2	few	CASSPRAGDLGELFF
TRBJ1-1	TRBV7-3	.	CASSLGRGGTEAFF
TRBJ2-5	TRBV15	once	CATSRDPGNSETQYF
TRBJ1-2	TRBV10-3	few	CAISKQGLSRSYTF
TRBJ2-3	TRBV28	.	CASSLDLAGGVDTQYF
TRBJ2-3	TRBV7-9	.	CASSLRGASGTDTQYF
TRBJ2-1	TRBV5-6	.	CASSLYTGGDNEQFF
TRBJ2-7	TRBV2	.	CASIARRSYEQYF
TRBJ2-1	TRBV2	.	CASSSPEYNEQFF